One and the same sample provided the 29 T cell receptor beta chains below, sequenced in a study of cytomegalovirus exposure and HLA in healthy donors. 13 Jbeta primers and 60 Vbeta primers were used for the PCR. The method was immunoSEQ multiplex PCR; TCRdb's version includes in-frame clones alone and lacks a portion of them. The table shows roughly 100,000 clones, with about 70% occurring only once. Sequenced input: PBMCs. These receptors came from a man in his thirties or forties in good health and CMV-seronegative.

This clone has a handful of counts. The V and J genes are TRBV20-1 and TRBJ2-3; a possible D gene is TRBD2 (6 bases). Germline CDR1 reads DFQATT; CDR2 reads SNEGSKA (reference sequence). The CDR3 has 11 amino acids. The ends were cut back, 1 base at V and 14 bases at J, with 13 bases in the middle. CDR3 bases: TGCAGTGCTAGAGGATCGGGAGTTAGGTATTTT. As protein: CSARGSGVRYF.

Regarding this clone: One end of the junction fails to match germline, which may point to a read error. The CDR3: CASSLTGGASGANGLTF. CDR3 coding DNA: TGTGCCAGCAGCTTGACAGGAGGTGCCTCTGGGGCCAACGGCCTGACTTTC. The chain is built from TRBV11-1 and TRBJ2-6; tentative D call: TRBD1 (6 bases). CDR1 and CDR2 (germline): SGHAT, FQDESV (reference sequence). This CDR3 region has 17 residues.

The rearrangement uses TRBV27 and TRBJ2-7, with 7 bases aligning to TRBD1. The CDR3 length is 17 residues. Per germline, CDR1 MNHEY and CDR2 SMNVEV (reference sequence). V was clipped by 2 bases and J by 0 bases; unmatched bases: 10. CDR3 in amino acids: CASSLHNRGGSSYEQYF. As DNA, the CDR3 is TGTGCCAGCAGTTTACACAACAGGGGTGGGAGCTCCTACGAGCAGTACTTC.

V usage is TRBV5-1 and J usage is TRBJ1-1; perhaps TRBD1 as D (5 bases). CDR3 length: 14 residues. The ends were cut back, 4 bases at V and 5 bases at J, with 15 bases in the middle. Germline V gene data show CDR1 as SGHRS and CDR2 as YFSETQ. In DNA, the CDR3 is TGCGCCAGCAGCCACGGGGGGGGACGAACTGAAGCTTTCTTT. Residues: CASSHGGGRTEAFF.

This rearrangement joins TRBV29-1 to TRBJ2-1; TRBD2 agrees at 9 bases. Germline-derived CDR1 and CDR2 are SQVTM and ANQGSEA. There are 13 residues in the CDR3. The junction had 7 bases not matched to a gene; V was cut back by 7 bases and J by 6 bases. CDR3 sequence (DNA): TGCAGCGCCGGACTAGCGTGGTCCAATGAGCAGTTCTTC. It yields the protein CSAGLAWSNEQFF.

The genes are TRBV28 and TRBJ1-1, with 10 bases aligning to TRBD1. The J segment lost 2 bases and the V segment lost 6 bases, leaving 9 bases of the junction unmatched. Germline V gene sequence: CDR1 MDHEN, CDR2 SYDVKM. This CDR3 is built from 16 residues. In nucleotides, the CDR3 is TGTGCCAGCAGACCTTACCGGACAGGGGGAAACACTGAAGCTTTCTTT. Translation: CASRPYRTGGNTEAFF. The variable domain in full, completed from reference TRBV28 and TRBJ1-1, reads DVKVTQSSRYLVKRTGEKVFLECVQDMDHENMFWYRQDPGLGLRLIYFSYDVKMKEKGDIPEGYSVSREKKERFSLILESASTNQTSMYLCASRPYRTGGNTEAFFGQGTRLTVV.

The rearrangement links TRBV19 to TRBJ2-3; D possibly corresponds to TRBD2 (7 bases). Trimming took 8 bases from V and 3 from J, leaving 18 bases between them. Germline V gene sequence: CDR1 LNHDA, CDR2 SQIVND (reference sequence). The CDR3 has 15 residues. CDR3 amino acids: CASSRGGAITDTQYF. DNA for the CDR3: TGTGCCAGTTCTAGGGGGGGGGCCATAACAGATACGCAGTATTTT.

The rearrangement joins TRBV11-2 to TRBJ1-1, with a possible D match to TRBD1 (5 bases). The CDR3 sequence is 15 residues long. Germline lookup yields CDR1 SGHAT and CDR2 FQNNGV. Trimming removed 7 bases at V and 0 bases at J, with 15 bases between. CDR3 residues: CASKGAGVMNTEAFF. CDR3 in DNA: TGTGCCAGCAAGGGTGCGGGGGTCATGAACACTGAAGCTTTCTTT.

The rearrangement links TRBV2 to TRBJ2-7; 10 bases are shared with TRBD2. V lost 4 bases, J lost 1 base, and 4 bases stayed unmatched. The CDR3 has 15 amino acids. The germline V gene encodes CDR1 SNHLY and CDR2 FYNNEI. The CDR3 DNA reads TGTGCCAGCAGTGGACGACTAGCGGGTTCCTACGAGCAGTACTTC. Its protein is CASSGRLAGSYEQYF.

This clone has a handful of counts. The chain recombines TRBV13 with TRBJ1-2; D may be TRBD1 (5 bases). The germline V and J ends were trimmed by 1 base and 4 bases, with 10 bases remaining between them. Germline CDR1 PRHDT, CDR2 FYEKMQ (reference sequence). This CDR3 has 14 amino acids. The CDR3 DNA sequence: TGTGCCAGCAGCTTAGAAAGGGGTGTCTATGGCTACACCTTC. Its translation: CASSLERGVYGYTF.

The chain employs TRBV7-3 and TRBJ2-1; maybe TRBD1 (6 bases). Germline CDR1 reads SGHTA; CDR2 reads FQGTGA. Trimming removed 4 bases at V and 4 bases at J, with 11 bases between. This CDR3 contains 14 residues. CDR3 region: CASSSSGQYNEQFF. As DNA, the CDR3 is TGTGCCAGCAGCTCATCCGGACAGTACAATGAGCAGTTCTTC.

This rearrangement joins TRBV7-8 to TRBJ2-1; D gene unclear. The CDR3 contains 15 residues. CDR1 SGHVS and CDR2 FQNEAQ come from the germline V gene. V was clipped by 2 bases and J by 9 bases, with 17 bases between them. The CDR3 loop reads CASSLISGGSGEQFF. The DNA of the CDR3 is TGTGCCAGCAGCTTAATTAGTGGTGGGTCAGGTGAGCAGTTCTTC.

The DNA of the CDR3 is TGTGCCAGCACCGGGGGGGAACAGGGGAGTCCCTACGAGCAGTACTTC. Protein: CASTGGEQGSPYEQYF. The chain employs TRBV2 and TRBJ2-5, with D perhaps TRBD2 (8 bases). The DNA matches TRBJ2-7 better at its end, which makes the J call doubtful. The CDR3 is 16 amino acids. Looked up from germline, CDR1 is SNHLY and CDR2 is FYNNEI.

The DNA for the CDR3 is TGTGCCAGTAGTACGACTAGCGGGGGTTACAATGAGCAGTTCTTC. Protein product: CASSTTSGGYNEQFF. V is TRBV19 and J is TRBJ2-1, with 12 positions matching TRBD2. The CDR3 has 15 residues. With V trimmed by 4 bases and J by 4 bases, 2 bases remained unmatched. Per the germline V gene, CDR1 is LNHDA and CDR2 is SQIVND (reference sequence).

This clone was recorded once. The chain couples TRBV2 to TRBJ1-6; D is unclear. Deletions cut 6 bases from V and 8 bases from J, with 14 bases between. In germline, CDR1 is SNHLY, CDR2 FYNNEI. The CDR3 is 14 residues long. The CDR3 nucleotides are TGTGCCAGCAGCGAACGGGGTAGGGATTCACCCCTCCACTTT. This codes for CASSERGRDSPLHF.

V gene TRBV7-2 combines with J gene TRBJ1-3; no definite D call. The germline CDR1 and CDR2 sequences are SGHTA and FQGNSA. CDR3 length: 17 residues. Trimming pared 0 bases from V and 0 bases from J, leaving 12 bases between. CDR3 in amino acids: CASSLAAATFSGNTIYF. CDR3 in DNA: TGTGCCAGCAGCTTAGCGGCGGCAACCTTCTCTGGAAACACCATATATTTT.

The V call is TRBV19, the J call TRBJ2-6; D is perhaps TRBD1 (6 bases). The CDR3 is 16 residues long. Trimming took off 6 bases at V and 0 bases at J, with 12 bases between the two ends. Germline CDR1 and CDR2: LNHDA and SQIVND (reference sequence). The CDR3 bases are TGTGCCAGTAGCTCAACAGGGACCTCTGGGGCCAACGTCCTGACTTTC. Encoded protein: CASSSTGTSGANVLTF.

V is TRBV11-2 and J is TRBJ1-1, with a possible D match to TRBD1 (6 bases). The germline gives CDR1 SGHAT, CDR2 FQNNGV. V lost 1 base, J lost 5 bases, and 17 bases lay in between. The CDR3 runs 16 residues. The CDR3 sequence: CASSLALGGLRTEAFF. The CDR3 DNA follows: TGTGCCAGCAGCTTAGCCTTGGGGGGGCTACGGACTGAAGCTTTCTTT.

V gene TRBV6-1 combines with J gene TRBJ1-2; D is unresolved. CDR1 is MNHNS, CDR2 SASEGT, per germline. This CDR3 contains 13 residues. V was shortened by 4 bases and J by 7 bases, with 13 bases between the two germline ends. The CDR3 here is CASSGMMAGGYTF. The CDR3 DNA is TGTGCCAGCAGTGGCATGATGGCGGGTGGCTACACCTTC.

This chain uses TRBV7-9 with TRBJ2-2; D possibly corresponds to TRBD2 (6 bases). Germline loops: CDR1 SEHNR, CDR2 FQNEAQ (reference sequence). V lost 1 base and J lost 2, with 14 bases in between. This CDR3 comprises 17 residues. This CDR3 reads CASSLVGSRLNTGELFF. Here the CDR3 DNA reads TGTGCCAGCAGCTTAGTCGGGAGCCGCCTTAACACCGGGGAGCTGTTTTTT.

This chain links TRBV15 with TRBJ2-1; 14 positions agree with TRBD2. Trimming took 1 base from V and 7 from J; bases not matched to a gene: 6. Germline V gives CDR1 LNHNV, CDR2 YYDKDF (reference sequence). The length of the CDR3 is 17 residues. The CDR3 reads CATSRGTSGRLGNEQFF. The CDR3 DNA reads TGTGCCACCAGCAGAGGGACTAGCGGGAGGTTAGGGAATGAGCAGTTCTTC.

This clone was counted between two and nine times. The chain carries TRBV15 and TRBJ1-2, with D perhaps matching TRBD1 (6 bases). This CDR3 spans 14 amino acids. Germline assignment: CDR1 LNHNV and CDR2 YYDKDF (reference sequence). Trimming cost V 1 base and J 4 bases, with 10 bases left between them. The CDR3 protein is CATSRVGQFYGYTF. Here the CDR3 DNA reads TGTGCCACCAGCAGAGTTGGACAGTTCTATGGCTACACCTTC.

This chain links TRBV6-5 with TRBJ2-7; D is possibly TRBD2 (5 bases). Germline V gene sequence: CDR1 MNHEY, CDR2 SVGAGI. The CDR3 covers 12 residues. The germline V and J ends were trimmed by 5 bases and 3 bases, with 8 bases remaining between them. CDR3 sequence reads: CASSRTGYEQYF. In DNA, the CDR3 is TGTGCCAGCAGTCGGACTGGCTACGAGCAGTACTTC.

The chain couples TRBV29-1 to TRBJ2-1; TRBD1 aligns across 8 bases. This CDR3 is 15 amino acids long. The V gene end was trimmed by 4 bases and the J gene end by 3 bases; junction bases not matched to a gene: 8. The V gene's germline CDR1 is SQVTM and CDR2 ANQGSEA. CDR3 DNA sequence: TGCAGCGTTGGCGGCCAGGGGGCTATCTACAATGAGCAGTTCTTC. It encodes CSVGGQGAIYNEQFF.

About this clone: A junction end diverges from the germline sequence, so it may reflect a read error. The V and J genes are TRBV9 and TRBJ2-3; 8 bases are a match to TRBD1. Germline V gene lookup returns CDR1 SGDLS and CDR2 YYNGEE. The CDR3 has 15 amino acids. Written as DNA, the CDR3 is TGTGCCAGCAGCTCCCACCCAGGGGGCACGGATACGCAGTATTTT. Protein: CASSSHPGGTDTQYF.

There are a few counts of this clone. The rearrangement uses TRBV7-9 and TRBJ1-1; D is perhaps TRBD1 (5 bases). CDR1 SEHNR and CDR2 FQNEAQ come from the germline V gene (reference sequence). This CDR3 spans 14 amino acids. The V end lost 5 bases, the J end lost 5 bases, and 15 bases lay between the germline ends. The CDR3 is CASSPGREATEAFF. CDR3 DNA: TGTGCCAGCAGCCCAGGGCGTGAGGCGACTGAAGCTTTCTTT.

The V call is TRBV28, the J call TRBJ1-2, with D possibly matching TRBD1 (6 bases). The CDR3 extends over 12 amino acids. From germline, CDR1 is MDHEN and CDR2 SYDVKM. V was shortened by 7 bases and J by 4 bases, with 10 bases between the two germline ends. The CDR3 bases are TGTGCCAGCATAACACAGGGCTATGGCTACACCTTC. Amino acid sequence: CASITQGYGYTF.

The V and J genes are TRBV27 and TRBJ2-1; TRBD2 aligns across 9 bases. The V gene's germline CDR1 is MNHEY and CDR2 SMNVEV (reference sequence). V lost 5 bases to trimming and J lost 16 bases; unmatched junction nucleotides: 9. The CDR3 is 12 residues long. CDR3 residues: CASSPTGLAGFF. The CDR3, as DNA: TGTGCCAGCAGTCCAACGGGACTAGCCGGCTTCTTC.

V is TRBV4-2 and J is TRBJ2-1; 11 nucleotides line up with TRBD2. J was trimmed by 4 bases and V by 0 bases; bases with no gene match: 2. The CDR3 spans 16 residues. The germline V gene has CDR1 LGHNA and CDR2 YNFKEQ. This CDR3 reads CASSQESSGRYNEQFF. The CDR3 coding sequence is TGTGCCAGCAGCCAAGAATCTAGCGGGAGGTACAATGAGCAGTTCTTC.